The 12 T cell receptor beta chains below all came from one sample that was sequenced in a study of cytomegalovirus exposure and HLA in healthy donors. Primers included in the PCR were 60 Vbeta and 13 Jbeta primers. TCRdb's table, derived via immunoSEQ multiplex PCR, lists solely in-frame clones and lacks some. The sample yields about 190,000 clones, 60% to 80% seen once. The sequencing input was PBMCs. All receptors derive from a woman under 40 in good health and CMV-seropositive.

This clone was observed a few times. The chain combines TRBV7-9 with TRBJ2-1, with D possibly being TRBD2 (5 bases). V dropped 5 bases and J dropped 8 bases, with 10 bases sitting between them. The CDR3 covers 12 residues. Per the germline V gene, CDR1 is SEHNR and CDR2 is FQNEAQ (reference sequence). As DNA, the CDR3 is TGTGCCAGCAGCCCGACGCGGGATGAGCAGTTCTTC. Encoded protein: CASSPTRDEQFF.

This rearrangement joins TRBV6-5 to TRBJ2-1; a weak D match, TRBD1 (6 bases). V lost 6 bases and J lost 2, with 14 bases in between. Germline V CDR1 and CDR2: MNHEY, SVGAGI. There are 15 residues in the CDR3. The CDR3 loop reads CASRRQVAAYNEQFF. CDR3 nucleotides: TGTGCCAGCAGAAGACAGGTAGCCGCCTACAATGAGCAGTTCTTC.

DNA for the CDR3: TGTGCCAGCAGCTCTGCGTTAGGGACAGGGATGAACACTGAAGCTTTCTTT. Its translation: CASSSALGTGMNTEAFF. This chain connects TRBV7-9 to TRBJ1-1; TRBD1 matches at 9 bases. Germline V CDR1 and CDR2: SEHNR, FQNEAQ (reference sequence). This CDR3 has 17 amino acids. The V segment lost 4 bases and the J segment 0 bases; nucleotides outside the gene matches: 9.

The chain combines TRBV29-1 with TRBJ1-1; D gene unclear. V lost 7 bases to trimming and J lost 4 bases, with 13 bases between them. The CDR3 spans 12 residues. CDR1 is SQVTM and CDR2 is ANQGSEA in the germline V gene. The CDR3 bases are TGCAGCGCCACTCGGCGGGGCACTGAAGCTTTCTTT. Protein sequence: CSATRRGTEAFF.

V and J are TRBV7-6 and TRBJ2-1; TRBD2 is a possible D gene (5 bases). Germline V gene data show CDR1 as SGHVS and CDR2 as FNYEAQ. The CDR3 has 13 residues. Trimming cost V 5 bases and J 6 bases, with 11 bases left between them. The CDR3 sequence: CASSPGTSNEQFF. The CDR3 DNA sequence: TGTGCCAGCAGCCCCGGAACTAGCAATGAGCAGTTCTTC.

The chain recombines TRBV15 with TRBJ1-4, with a weak D call TRBD1 (5 bases). Deletions cut 5 bases from V and 8 bases from J, with 15 bases between. The CDR3 is 14 residues long. Germline lookup yields CDR1 LNHNV and CDR2 YYDKDF (reference sequence). The CDR3 spells CATSPGQGGEKLFF. In DNA, the CDR3 is TGTGCCACCAGCCCGGGGCAGGGAGGAGAAAAACTGTTTTTT.

This chain links TRBV9 with TRBJ2-2, with 7 bases fitting TRBD2. V shed 4 bases, J shed 6 bases, and the junction held 9 bases outside the gene matches. CDR1 is SGDLS, CDR2 YYNGEE, per germline. This CDR3 comprises 15 residues. The CDR3 bases are TGTGCCAGCAGCAACTCCGGGACTAAGGCCGGGGAGCTGTTTTTT. Translated, it gives CASSNSGTKAGELFF.

The CDR3 coding sequence is TGTGCCAGCAGCCAGCCGGGGGGTAAACACAATGAGCAGTTCTTC. It encodes CASSQPGGKHNEQFF. The chain employs TRBV7-8 and TRBJ2-1; 7 nucleotides agree with TRBD2. CDR3 length equals 15 residues. Germline V gene sequence: CDR1 SGHVS, CDR2 FQNEAQ. The ends lost 5 bases at V and 5 bases at J; junction bases unmatched: 9.

The J gene is TRBJ1-1, the V gene TRBV30; TRBD1 agrees at 8 bases. Unmatched junction bases numbered 8, after V lost 0 bases and J lost 2 bases. This CDR3 region has 16 residues. Germline V gene sequence: CDR1 GTSNPN, CDR2 SVGIG (reference sequence). CDR3 in DNA: TGTGCCTGGAGTGTATCCCGGACAGGGACAAACACTGAAGCTTTCTTT. Its protein product is CAWSVSRTGTNTEAFF.

V usage is TRBV28 and J usage is TRBJ1-1; 7 positions agree with TRBD1. The CDR3 runs to 14 residues. Trimming at V came to 7 bases and at J to 0 bases, leaving 5 bases not matched to a gene. From germline, CDR1 is MDHEN and CDR2 SYDVKM. In DNA form, the CDR3 reads TGTGCCAGCAAACGGGACAGTGTGAACACTGAAGCTTTCTTT. Its protein product is CASKRDSVNTEAFF.

The chain has TRBV28 and TRBJ1-2, with D unresolved. Per the germline V gene, CDR1 is MDHEN and CDR2 is SYDVKM. V shed 1 base and J shed 0 bases, with 9 bases lying between them. The CDR3 has 15 residues. DNA for the CDR3: TGTGCCAGCAGTTTATACAGACCCACTAACTATGGCTACACCTTC. This gives the protein CASSLYRPTNYGYTF.

The chain uses TRBV6-1 and TRBJ2-5; 7 nucleotides match TRBD1. The germline V gene has CDR1 MNHNS and CDR2 SASEGT. The CDR3 extends over 15 amino acids. The trim removed 7 bases at V and 1 base at J, leaving 9 bases unmatched. In DNA form, the CDR3 reads TGTGCCAGCACCAGGACAGGTGGGGTCCAAGAGACCCAGTACTTC. Translated, it gives CASTRTGGVQETQYF.